Listed below are T cell receptor beta chains from one sample, sequenced in a study of identical twins. Using its own MiXCR run on the 5' RACE reads, TCRdb lists one record per CDR3 protein. The repertoire has fewer than 450,000 distinct CDR3 sequences, 9% of them found once; the top ten carry under 10%. What was sequenced was naive T cells sorted from blood. These receptors were taken from a woman aged 50 to 60 in good health. Each CDR3 is given with its conserved first and last residue. Fields, in order: D gene, clone size, V gene, J gene, CDR3 protein, CDR3 DNA. The D gene is left open where the match is weak. Not every row has a clone size; where given, it reads once, few, many or a size class.

D: NA
size: many
V: TRBV12-3/TRBV12-4
J: TRBJ2-7
CDR3: CASSSDGIPYEQYF
DNA: TGTGCCAGCAGTTCCGACGGAATACCTTACGAGCAGTACTTC

D: TRBD2
size: NA
V: TRBV4-1
J: TRBJ2-3
CDR3: CASSQSAGGADTQYF
DNA: TGCGCCAGCAGCCAAAGCGCGGGGGGCGCAGATACGCAGTATTTT

D: NA
size: NA
V: TRBV27
J: TRBJ2-1
CDR3: CASSPPRDDTYPLHEQFF
DNA: TGTGCCAGCAGTCCCCCCCGGGACGACACGTACCCCTTACATGAGCAGTTCTTC

D: TRBD1
size: NA
V: TRBV7-9
J: TRBJ2-1
CDR3: CASSTGQGVNEQFF
DNA: TGTGCCAGCAGCACGGGACAGGGGGTGAATGAGCAGTTCTTC

D: NA
size: NA
V: TRBV19
J: TRBJ2-1
CDR3: CASSIEGAGEQFF
DNA: TGTGCCAGTAGTATAGAGGGAGCCGGTGAGCAGTTCTTC

D: NA
size: many
V: TRBV29-1
J: TRBJ1-2
CDR3: CSAQTDRGYGYTF
DNA: TGCAGCGCCCAGACAGATAGGGGCTATGGCTACACCTTC

D: NA
size: many
V: TRBV20-1
J: TRBJ2-3
CDR3: CSAPVGQTDTQYF
DNA: TGCAGTGCCCCCGTCGGGCAGACAGATACGCAGTATTTT

D: NA
size: NA
V: TRBV28
J: TRBJ1-5
CDR3: CASSLFWDGFQPQHF
DNA: TGTGCCAGCAGTTTATTTTGGGACGGATTTCAGCCCCAGCATTTT

D: TRBD1
size: NA
V: TRBV5-1
J: TRBJ2-1
CDR3: CASSPAATGWYNEQFF
DNA: TGCGCCAGCAGCCCGGCGGCGACAGGGTGGTACAATGAGCAGTTCTTC

D: NA
size: NA
V: TRBV14
J: TRBJ1-6
CDR3: CASSQDLRGDSPLHF
DNA: TGTGCCAGCAGCCAAGATCTGAGGGGTGATTCACCCCTCCACTTT

D: NA
size: few
V: TRBV7-2
J: TRBJ1-1
CDR3: CASSLESRVNTEAFF
DNA: TGTGCCAGCAGCTTAGAGTCACGGGTGAACACTGAAGCTTTCTTT

D: NA
size: NA
V: TRBV10-3
J: TRBJ2-1
CDR3: CAITEASPSYEQFF
DNA: TGTGCCATCACCGAGGCGTCCCCCTCATATGAGCAGTTCTTC

D: TRBD2
size: few
V: TRBV15
J: TRBJ2-1
CDR3: CATSPREAEYNEQFF
DNA: TGTGCCACCAGTCCCCGGGAGGCTGAATACAATGAGCAGTTCTTC

D: NA
size: many
V: TRBV4-2
J: TRBJ2-2
CDR3: CASSQGSGLNTGELFF
DNA: TGTGCCAGCAGCCAAGGGAGCGGCCTTAACACCGGGGAGCTGTTTTTT

D: NA
size: few
V: TRBV24-1
J: TRBJ2-2
CDR3: CATSLRSNTGELFF
DNA: TGTGCCACCAGTTTGAGATCGAACACCGGGGAGCTGTTTTTT

D: TRBD2
size: NA
V: TRBV6-5
J: TRBJ2-5
CDR3: CASSPETSGRETQYF
DNA: TGTGCCAGCAGTCCGGAGACTAGCGGGAGGGAGACCCAGTACTTC

D: TRBD2
size: few
V: TRBV27
J: TRBJ2-1
CDR3: CASSSTGTSLRPEQFF
DNA: TGTGCCAGCAGTTCCACCGGGACTAGCCTACGACCTGAGCAGTTCTTC

D: NA
size: few
V: TRBV12-3/TRBV12-4
J: TRBJ2-1
CDR3: CASSPDTFAGSSYNEQFF
DNA: TGTGCCAGCAGTCCCGACACTTTCGCCGGAAGCTCCTACAATGAGCAGTTCTTC

D: NA
size: many
V: TRBV11-2
J: TRBJ1-2
CDR3: CASSWRSGYTF
DNA: TGTGCCAGCAGCTGGCGGTCTGGCTACACCTTC

D: NA
size: few
V: TRBV3-1
J: TRBJ1-1
CDR3: CASSQGAGREAFF
DNA: TGTGCCAGCAGCCAAGGGGCAGGCCGTGAAGCTTTCTTT

D: NA
size: many
V: TRBV7-8
J: TRBJ1-2
CDR3: CASSRTAQVDTF
DNA: TGTGCCAGCAGCCGGACAGCTCAGGTCGACACCTTC

D: NA
size: NA
V: TRBV5-6
J: TRBJ1-1
CDR3: CASSLVQVGAEAFF
DNA: TGTGCCAGCAGCTTGGTACAGGTTGGGGCTGAAGCTTTCTTT

D: TRBD2
size: NA
V: TRBV5-1
J: TRBJ2-7
CDR3: CASSPASSGISYEQYF
DNA: TGCGCCAGCAGCCCCGCATCTAGCGGGATCTCCTACGAGCAGTACTTC

D: TRBD2
size: NA
V: TRBV11-3
J: TRBJ2-3
CDR3: CASSVTSGSISDTQYF
DNA: TGTGCCAGCAGCGTAACTAGCGGGAGTATTTCAGATACGCAGTATTTT

D: TRBD2
size: many
V: TRBV15
J: TRBJ2-5
CDR3: CATSHGPGLAIQETQYF
DNA: TGTGCCACCAGCCATGGACCGGGACTAGCGATACAAGAGACCCAGTACTTC

D: NA
size: few
V: TRBV19
J: TRBJ2-1
CDR3: CASSSHPINEQFF
DNA: TGTGCCAGTAGTAGCCACCCGATCAATGAGCAGTTCTTC

D: TRBD2
size: few
V: TRBV2
J: TRBJ2-3
CDR3: CASSDGTSEGDTQYF
DNA: TGTGCCAGCAGTGACGGGACTAGCGAGGGAGATACGCAGTATTTT

D: NA
size: NA
V: TRBV5-1
J: TRBJ2-6
CDR3: CASSRRYSASSGANVLTF
DNA: TGCGCCAGCAGCCGTCGGTATAGCGCAAGCTCTGGGGCCAACGTCCTGACTTTC

D: NA
size: few
V: TRBV20-1
J: TRBJ2-3
CDR3: CSARIPDWTRTDTQYF
DNA: TGCAGTGCTAGAATCCCGGACTGGACCCGCACAGATACGCAGTATTTT

D: NA
size: NA
V: TRBV4-2
J: TRBJ2-7
CDR3: CASSWGSGGEQYF
DNA: TGTGCCAGCAGTTGGGGGAGCGGCGGCGAGCAGTACTTC

D: TRBD1
size: few
V: TRBV6-1
J: TRBJ2-7
CDR3: CASSEGTGPYEQYF
DNA: TGTGCCAGCAGTGAAGGGACAGGGCCCTACGAGCAGTACTTC

D: NA
size: many
V: TRBV5-1
J: TRBJ1-6
CDR3: CASRGKSSYNSPLHF
DNA: TGCGCCAGCAGAGGGAAGAGCTCCTATAATTCACCCCTCCACTTT

D: NA
size: few
V: TRBV10-3
J: TRBJ2-7
CDR3: CAISGGYEQYF
DNA: TGTGCCATCAGTGGAGGGTACGAGCAGTACTTC